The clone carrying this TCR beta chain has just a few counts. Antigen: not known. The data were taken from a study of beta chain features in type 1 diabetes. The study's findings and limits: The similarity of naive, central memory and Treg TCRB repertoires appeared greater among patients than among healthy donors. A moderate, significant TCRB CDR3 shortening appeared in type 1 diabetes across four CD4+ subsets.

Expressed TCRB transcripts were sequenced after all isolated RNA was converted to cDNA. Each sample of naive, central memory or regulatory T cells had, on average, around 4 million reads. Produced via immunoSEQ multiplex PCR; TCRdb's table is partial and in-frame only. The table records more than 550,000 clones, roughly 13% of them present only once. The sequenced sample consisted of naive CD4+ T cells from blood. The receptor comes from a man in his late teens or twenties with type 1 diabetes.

CDR3 bases: TGTGCCAGCAGTCGCGGAGGGAGCACAGATACGCAGTATTTT. Its translation: CASSRGGSTDTQYF. The V gene is TRBV28, the J gene TRBJ2-3; D may be TRBD2 (6 bases). The CDR3 contains 14 residues. Per the germline V gene, CDR1 is MDHEN and CDR2 is SYDVKM. Trimming left V 5 bases short and J 0 bases short, with 9 bases between.